These 8 T cell receptor beta chains share one sample of origin, sequenced in a study of T cells expressing NK-cell markers. Using the 5' RACE reads, TCRdb records one entry per CDR3 protein without DNA. The record lists about 170,000 distinct CDR3 sequences, of which the ten most abundant hold 20%. Sequencing used blood T cells: a sorted CD56 or NKG2C T cell subset, CD4+ or CD8+ T cells, or bulk PBMC T cells (not recorded which). All receptors come from a man aged 18-69 years in good health.

The V gene is TRBV9, the J gene TRBJ2-1. The CDR3 has 15 residues. Looked up from germline, CDR1 is SGDLS and CDR2 is YYNGEE. CDR3 residues: CASSVDVGVGFKQFF.

V and J are TRBV27 and TRBJ1-5; the D call of TRBD1 rests on TCRdb alone, since no DNA is present to check it. There are 14 residues in the CDR3. The germline V gene has CDR1 MNHEY and CDR2 SMNVEV (reference sequence). CDR3 sequence reads: CASSPQGYNQPQHF.

The chain is built from TRBV11-1 and TRBJ2-1; TCRdb outputs TRBD1, but without DNA this stays unchecked. Per germline, CDR1 SGHAT and CDR2 FQDESV (reference sequence). CDR3 length: 21 residues. CDR3 loop: CASNSGRQGDGIRSSYNEQFF.

This rearrangement joins TRBV7-9 to TRBJ2-7; TCRdb selects TRBD2, and the lack of DNA leaves this call unchecked. Germline-derived CDR1 and CDR2 are SEHNR and FQNEAQ (reference sequence). This CDR3 has 17 residues. The CDR3: CASSTPTLMGGGGEQYF. The full variable domain, in which reference TRBV7-9 and TRBJ2-7 provide the parts outside the CDR3, is DTGVSQNPRHKITKRGQNVTFRCDPISEHNRLYWYRQTLGQGPEFLTYFQNEAQLEKSRLLSDRFSAERPKGSFSTLEIQRTEQGDSAMYLCASSTPTLMGGGGEQYFGPGTRLTVT.

This chain connects TRBV12-3 or TRBV12-4 to TRBJ2-1. CDR3 size: 13 residues. CDR3 in amino acids: CASRQDSYNEQFF.

The V call is TRBV13, the J call TRBJ2-1. There are 15 residues in the CDR3. The germline V gene has CDR1 PRHDT and CDR2 FYEKMQ (reference sequence). This CDR3 reads CASSFLGKSYNEQFF. Filled out from reference TRBV13 and TRBJ2-1, the complete variable domain reads AAGVIQSPRHLIKEKRETATLKCYPIPRHDTVYWYQQGPGQDPQFLISFYEKMQSDKGSIPDRFSAQQFSDYHSELNMSSLELGDSALYFCASSFLGKSYNEQFFGPGTRLTVL.

The rearrangement joins TRBV15 to TRBJ2-3; TCRdb's D call, TRBD1, is unchecked because there is no DNA. There are 15 residues in the CDR3. Looked up from germline, CDR1 is LNHNV and CDR2 is YYDKDF (reference sequence). The chain's CDR3 is CATSSGQGVTDTQYF.

The chain combines TRBV19 with TRBJ1-1; checking the TCRdb D call of TRBD1 is not possible without DNA. CDR3 length: 15 amino acids. The V gene's germline CDR1 is LNHDA and CDR2 SQIVND (reference sequence). The CDR3 region is CASSINQGPNTEAFF. The full variable domain, with the rest looked up from reference TRBV19 and TRBJ1-1, is DGGITQSPKYLFRKEGQNVTLSCEQNLNHDAMYWYRQDPGQGLRLIYYSQIVNDFQKGDIAEGYSVSREKKESFPLTVTSAQKNPTAFYLCASSINQGPNTEAFFGQGTRLTVV.